This entry concerns a single TCR beta chain. Its antigen is still unknown. Generated by immunoSEQ multiplex PCR, the TCRdb table keeps only in-frame clones and is missing some. Among about 58,000 clones, roughly 87% were seen once, and the ten largest hold more than 0.5%. These data originate in a study of OX40 agonist ivuxolimab in advanced cancers. Study overall: The study gave patients intravenous ivuxolimab at 0.01 to 10 mg/kg every 2 weeks.

Per the germline V gene, CDR1 is MGHRA and CDR2 is YSYEKL. The CDR3 is 14 residues long. V lost 2 bases, J lost 0 bases, and 8 bases lay in between. Study-wide findings and caveats: Clonal expansion from baseline to week 6 occurred in both CD4+ and CD8+ T cells. In a subset of nonresponders, normalized T-cell clonal expansion was also low.

The TCR was taken from an adult with an advanced solid tumor such as melanoma, head and neck, liver or kidney cancer. This sequence joins TRBV4-1 and TRBJ2-7; TRBD2 might be the D (5 bases). This material consisted of CD4+ or CD8+ T cells sorted from blood, taken in a trial of the OX40 agonist ivuxolimab. The CDR3 region is CASSQSGISYEQYF. The CDR3 coding sequence is TGCGCCAGCAGCCAAAGCGGAATCTCCTACGAGCAGTACTTC.